Shown below are 11 T cell receptor beta chains from a single sample sequenced in a study of a mutant IDH1 vaccine in newly diagnosed glioma (dated by TCRdb to about 2021). According to the study, the label for this sample's time point signals: week 47, end of study. Every vaccine dose consisted of 300 ug of a 20-mer mutant IDH1 peptide in Montanide, administered subcutaneously together with topical imiquimod. These TCRs' antigens remain unknown. Libraries came from the immunoSEQ multiplex PCR assay. TCRdb re-hosts the immuneACCESS table, in-frame sequences only. Its copies lack some clones; in the studies checked, an unresolved V gene accounts for under half of them, and the cause for the rest is not known. Present in this sample are about 90,000 clones, roughly 91% of which were seen just once. The ten largest clones represent 0.7% to 0.95% of the sample. Sequenced here: PBMCs, sampled from a glioma patient whose treatment included an IDH1 peptide vaccine. The receptors were sampled from a woman between 45 and 60 years old with glioma.

This sequence joins TRBV19 and TRBJ2-7, with TRBD1 as a possible D gene (5 bases). V lost 6 bases and J 0 bases, leaving 15 bases between the germline ends. This CDR3 is built from 15 residues. Germline values: CDR1 LNHDA, CDR2 SQIVND (reference sequence). As DNA, the CDR3 is TGTGCCAGTAGCTCCCAGGGATCCCTCTCCTACGAGCAGTACTTC. Its translation is CASSSQGSLSYEQYF. Using reference TRBV19 and TRBJ2-7 for the parts outside the CDR3, the full variable domain is DGGITQSPKYLFRKEGQNVTLSCEQNLNHDAMYWYRQDPGQGLRLIYYSQIVNDFQKGDIAEGYSVSREKKESFPLTVTSAQKNPTAFYLCASSSQGSLSYEQYFGPGTRLTVT.

This clone was observed once. The chain is built from TRBV10-3 and TRBJ2-5; the match to TRBD2 covers 14 bases. The V gene end was trimmed by 2 bases and the J gene end by 7 bases; junction bases not matched to a gene: 3. This CDR3 region has 15 residues. Per the germline V gene, CDR1 is ENHRY and CDR2 is SYGVKD. Here the CDR3 DNA reads TGTGCCATCAGTGAGAGGACTAGCGGGAGGCGGACCCAGTACTTC. As protein: CAISERTSGRRTQYF.

The chain has TRBV7-9 and TRBJ2-1; TRBD2 matches 8 bases. The CDR3 runs to 14 residues. V lost 10 bases and J lost 5; bases outside the gene matches: 10. Germline values: CDR1 SEHNR, CDR2 FQNEAQ (reference sequence). The CDR3 sequence: CATKRSGSDNEQFF. CDR3 coding DNA: TGTGCCACTAAAAGGAGCGGGAGTGACAATGAGCAGTTCTTC.

The chain links TRBV9 to TRBJ2-1, with D possibly being TRBD2 (6 bases). With 3 bases removed from V and 10 bases from J, the gap between germline ends came to 11 bases. The V gene's germline CDR1 is SGDLS and CDR2 YYNGEE. There are 12 residues in the CDR3. The chain's CDR3 is CASSALGREQFF. CDR3 DNA sequence: TGTGCCAGCAGCGCCCTAGGGAGGGAGCAGTTCTTC.

This clone was seen a handful of times. The DNA for the CDR3 is TGTGCCAGCAGGACCGAGGGGGTCGGGCCGCTTCAAGAGACCCAGTACTTC. It specifies CASRTEGVGPLQETQYF. The chain joins TRBV7-9 to TRBJ2-5; perhaps TRBD1 as D (6 bases). This CDR3 is 17 amino acids long. Germline CDR1 and CDR2: SEHNR and FQNEAQ (reference sequence). Trimming took off 6 bases at V and 2 bases at J, with 22 bases between the two ends.

The chain carries TRBV9 and TRBJ2-1, with D perhaps matching TRBD2 (5 bases). V was pared by 1 base and J by 0 bases, with 14 bases between. The germline V gene has CDR1 SGDLS and CDR2 YYNGEE. The CDR3 extends over 17 amino acids. The chain's CDR3 is CASSVNKDRGSYNEQFF. The CDR3 DNA reads TGTGCCAGCAGCGTAAATAAGGACCGGGGCTCCTACAATGAGCAGTTCTTC.

The rearrangement uses TRBV28 and TRBJ1-4; TRBD1 aligns across 7 bases. The CDR3 runs 15 residues. Germline V gives CDR1 MDHEN, CDR2 SYDVKM. V lost 6 bases, J lost 0 bases, and 4 bases stayed unmatched. CDR3 in DNA: TGTGCCAGCAGCCAGGGGGTAGCAACTAATGAAAAACTGTTTTTT. Its translation is CASSQGVATNEKLFF.

The chain links TRBV18 to TRBJ2-1; TRBD2 matches at 7 bases. The V and J ends lost 0 bases and 4 bases, in that order; junction bases with no gene match: 6. Germline V gene sequence: CDR1 KGHSH, CDR2 LQKENI. The CDR3 extends over 16 amino acids. CDR3 coding DNA: TGTGCCAGCTCACCACCTTCTAGCGGCAGATACAATGAGCAGTTCTTC. Translated: CASSPPSSGRYNEQFF.

This clone is a singleton in its sample. The chain couples TRBV6-5 to TRBJ2-2; 8 positions agree with TRBD2. This CDR3 has 15 residues. V lost 5 bases to trimming and J lost 4 bases; unmatched junction nucleotides: 6. CDR1 and CDR2 (germline): MNHEY, SVGAGI. The CDR3 DNA is TGTGCCAGCAGTGCCGGGACTAGAGTCACCGGGGAGCTGTTTTTT. As protein: CASSAGTRVTGELFF.

The V call is TRBV13, the J call TRBJ1-2; D call uncertain. The V and J ends lost 0 bases and 6 bases respectively, with 11 bases between them. This CDR3 spans 14 amino acids. The germline CDR1 and CDR2 sequences are PRHDT and FYEKMQ (reference sequence). Here the CDR3 reads CASSLGRIGNGYTF. For the CDR3, the DNA is TGTGCCAGCAGCTTAGGCAGGATTGGAAATGGCTACACCTTC.

This chain connects TRBV11-2 to TRBJ2-7, with 9 bases lining up with TRBD2. Unmatched junction bases numbered 6, after V lost 1 base and J lost 5 bases. The CDR3 is 15 residues long. Germline lookup yields CDR1 SGHAT and CDR2 FQNNGV. CDR3 nucleotide sequence: TGTGCCAGCAGCTTAGCGGCGGGAGGGCCCAACGAGCAGTACTTC. The encoded protein is CASSLAAGGPNEQYF.